These 8 T cell receptor beta chains were sequenced from one sample in a study of CD8+CD57+ T cells in acquired aplastic anemia. Investigators profiled TCR beta VDJ and CDR3 from genomic DNA template. TCRdb called the reads again in MiXCR, with one record for every CDR3 protein. The sample lists about 170,000 distinct CDR3 sequences, 45% to 55% seen once, with 1.1% in the top ten. Patients chosen for sequencing had CD8+CD57+ cells that had expanded, as shown by flow cytometry. The source material was sorted CD4+, CD8+, or CD8+CD57+ T cells (not recorded which) from PBMCs. The origin of the receptors is a human donor with aplastic anemia.

This clonotype was recorded many times. The chain links TRBV5-1 to TRBJ1-3; D is unresolved. This CDR3 is built from 14 residues. The V end was cut by 0 bases, the J end by 3 bases, with 7 bases between. CDR1 and CDR2 (germline): SGHRS, YFSETQ. In DNA, the CDR3 is TGCGCCAGCAGCTTGGGGGCCCTTGGAAACACCATATATTTT. Translating gives CASSLGALGNTIYF.

This clonotype showed up many times. V is TRBV6-1 and J is TRBJ1-2; 8 bases are shared with TRBD1. This CDR3 comprises 13 residues. J gave up 8 bases and V 6 bases, and 8 bases lay outside the gene matches. Germline V gives CDR1 MNHNS, CDR2 SASEGT. The CDR3 is CASRPQGVGGYTF. In DNA, the CDR3 is TGTGCCAGCAGACCACAGGGGGTAGGGGGCTACACCTTC.

This chain links TRBV2 with TRBJ1-5; D call uncertain. The germline gives CDR1 SNHLY, CDR2 FYNNEI. The CDR3 has 13 residues. V gave up 7 bases and J gave up 3 bases, with 10 bases separating them. The CDR3 DNA is TGTGCCAGCATGGCCCGCTTCAATCAGCCCCAGCATTTT. This encodes CASMARFNQPQHF.

This clonotype was found many times. One end of the junction fails to match germline, which may point to a read error. The gene calls are TRBV10-3 and TRBJ2-3; TRBD2 matches at 11 bases. This CDR3 is 13 amino acids long. CDR1 is ENHRY and CDR2 is SYGVKD in the germline V gene. The CDR3 protein is CAIRGTSGDRQYF. CDR3 DNA sequence: TGTGCCATCAGGGGGACTAGCGGCGATAGGCAGTATTTT.

In this sample, this clonotype turned up many times. This chain links TRBV20-1 with TRBJ1-4; 8 positions match TRBD1. The V gene end was trimmed by 0 bases and the J gene end by 4 bases; junction bases not matched to a gene: 4. Per germline, CDR1 DFQATT and CDR2 SNEGSKA (reference sequence). The CDR3 length is 15 residues. The CDR3 reads CSARDKTGDNEKLFF. The CDR3 DNA sequence: TGCAGTGCTAGAGATAAGACAGGGGATAATGAAAAACTGTTTTTT.

This clonotype showed up just once. This may be a read error: a much more frequent sequence differs by one nucleotide. V gene TRBV5-4 combines with J gene TRBJ2-6; 8 bases align to TRBD1. From germline, CDR1 is SGHNT and CDR2 YYREEE (reference sequence). This CDR3 region has 15 residues. DNA for the CDR3: TGTGCCAGCAGCCAACCAGGGGGCCGGGCCGACGTCCTGACTTTC. Residues: CASSQPGGRADVLTF.

V and J are TRBV2 and TRBJ2-7; D gene unclear. Germline CDR1 is SNHLY and CDR2 is FYNNEI. The CDR3 spans 11 residues. Trimming stripped 5 bases from V and 6 bases from J, with 8 bases between. CDR3 DNA: TGTGCCAGCAGTTCCCTCCGCGAGCAGTACTTC. It yields the protein CASSSLREQYF.

J is TRBJ1-4 and V is TRBV15; tentative D call: TRBD1 (6 bases). This CDR3 region has 14 residues. The V and J ends lost 3 bases and 3 bases respectively, with 8 bases between them. Germline CDR1 is LNHNV and CDR2 is YYDKDF (reference sequence). CDR3 residues: CATSRGQANEKLFF. The CDR3 DNA follows: TGTGCCACCAGCAGGGGACAAGCTAATGAAAAACTGTTTTTT. The full variable domain, its missing parts supplied by reference TRBV15 and TRBJ1-4, is DAMVIQNPRYQVTQFGKPVTLSCSQTLNHNVMYWYQQKSSQAPKLLFHYYDKDFNNEADTPDNFQSRRPNTSFCFLDIRSPGLGDTAMYLCATSRGQANEKLFFGSGTQLSVL.